Below are 29 T cell receptor beta chains sequenced from a single sample in a study of vaccination effects on CD4 cells after COVID-19. These receptors' targets are unknown. Having been cultured for around nine days, the cells underwent CD4+ T cell isolation. Here immunoSEQ multiplex PCR was the method, and the copy in TCRdb shows in-frame clones only, minus some. There are roughly 40,000 clones in the sample; 68% occur only once, and 4% to 5% lies in the top ten. Here the sequenced sample was CD4+ T cells from PBMCs cultured without peptide, taken before COVID-19 vaccination. The receptors derive from a human donor who received a COVID-19 vaccine.

The genes are TRBV6-2 or TRBV6-3 and TRBJ2-7, with 10 bases lining up with TRBD2. The CDR3 has 17 amino acids. Trimming removed 2 bases from V and 2 bases from J; junction bases left unmatched: 9. Germline V gene sequence: CDR1 MNHEY, CDR2 SVGEGT. The CDR3 sequence is CASSYTPGLAITYEQYF. DNA for the CDR3: TGTGCCAGCAGTTACACCCCGGGACTAGCGATTACCTACGAGCAGTACTTC.

This sequence joins TRBV4-1 and TRBJ2-5; D is unresolved. Trimming shortened V by 2 bases and J by 2 bases, and 24 bases separated the two germline ends. The CDR3 runs 19 residues. Per germline, CDR1 MGHRA and CDR2 YSYEKL. The CDR3 DNA is TGCGCCAGCAGCCAATATCTCAGCAACACCAACCATAAACAAGAGACCCAGTACTTC. Translating gives CASSQYLSNTNHKQETQYF.

This chain connects TRBV4-2 to TRBJ2-3; 7 nucleotides align to TRBD2. This CDR3 region has 21 residues. Germline V gene sequence: CDR1 LGHNA, CDR2 YNFKEQ. V was pared by 0 bases and J by 2 bases, with 20 bases of the junction left unmatched. CDR3 residues: CASSQDSVWETTSADTDTQYF. CDR3 coding DNA: TGTGCCAGCAGCCAAGATAGCGTGTGGGAGACCACTAGCGCTGACACAGATACGCAGTATTTT.

CDR3 loop: CATRDFHSNQPQHF. The CDR3 DNA reads TGTGCCACCAGGGACTTTCATAGCAATCAGCCCCAGCATTTT. The V call is TRBV28, the J call TRBJ1-5, with D perhaps matching TRBD1 (5 bases). Trimming removed 10 bases at V and 0 bases at J, with 13 bases between. CDR1 and CDR2 (germline): MDHEN, SYDVKM. This CDR3 contains 14 residues.

The rearrangement links TRBV6-4 to TRBJ2-7; the match to TRBD2 covers 13 bases. Trimming removed 4 bases from V and 4 bases from J; junction bases left unmatched: 4. The V gene's germline CDR1 is MRHNA and CDR2 SNTAGT. This CDR3 region has 15 residues. The CDR3 DNA follows: TGTGCCAGCAGTGCATTACTAGCGGGAGGGTACGAGCAGTACTTC. Residues: CASSALLAGGYEQYF.

The CDR3 is CASSLSRGSSYEQYF. In DNA form, the CDR3 reads TGTGCCAGTAGTTTAAGCAGGGGAAGCTCCTACGAGCAGTACTTC. The chain carries TRBV19 and TRBJ2-7; weak D call: TRBD1 (6 bases). CDR3 length: 15 amino acids. Germline V gives CDR1 LNHDA, CDR2 SQIVND (reference sequence). The V and J ends lost 5 bases and 0 bases respectively, with 14 bases between them.

This clone was detected once. The gene calls are TRBV11-3 and TRBJ2-2; D perhaps matches TRBD1 (6 bases). V dropped 3 bases and J dropped 2 bases, with 7 bases sitting between them. The germline gives CDR1 SGHNT, CDR2 YENEEA. The CDR3 spans 14 residues. The chain's CDR3 is CASSLGQNTGELFF. DNA of the CDR3: TGTGCCAGCAGCTTGGGACAAAACACCGGGGAGCTGTTTTTT.

J is TRBJ2-1 and V is TRBV9, with unresolved D. Germline values: CDR1 SGDLS, CDR2 YYNGEE. The CDR3 loop spans 13 amino acids. Deletions cut 0 bases from V and 10 bases from J, with 11 bases between. Written as DNA, the CDR3 is TGTGCCAGCAGCGTAGACGCTGGCCGCGAGCAGTTCTTC. Amino acids: CASSVDAGREQFF.

The chain has TRBV18 and TRBJ2-7; the D gene is possibly TRBD2 (6 bases). Germline CDR1 reads KGHSH; CDR2 reads LQKENI. Between the trimmed V and J ends, which lost 6 bases and 5 bases, there was a span of 17 bases. This CDR3 comprises 14 residues. The CDR3 region is CASSVRAREDEQYF. The DNA for the CDR3 is TGTGCCAGCTCCGTAAGGGCAAGGGAGGACGAGCAGTACTTC.

The V gene is TRBV6-4, the J gene TRBJ1-2, with a tentative D call TRBD1 (5 bases). Per the germline V gene, CDR1 is MRHNA and CDR2 is SNTAGT. The CDR3 has 13 residues. V was trimmed by 11 bases and J by 5 bases, leaving 18 bases between them. The CDR3 DNA follows: TGTGCCGCAGGCCCAGGGTTCGGGTATGGCTACACCTTC. Translation gives CAAGPGFGYGYTF.

This rearrangement joins TRBV11-2 to TRBJ2-5; TRBD1 or TRBD2 may be the D gene (6 bases each). V lost 2 bases to trimming and J lost 4 bases, with 14 bases between them. CDR1 is SGHAT, CDR2 FQNNGV, per germline. This CDR3 region has 15 residues. The CDR3 here is CASSLIGGPLETQYF. The DNA of the CDR3 is TGTGCCAGCAGCTTAATCGGGGGCCCTCTAGAGACCCAGTACTTC.

This chain joins TRBV4-2 and TRBJ1-1; TRBD1 aligns across 7 bases. CDR1 and CDR2 (germline): LGHNA, YNFKEQ. CDR3 size: 15 residues. J gave up 0 bases and V 0 bases, and 1 base lay outside the gene matches. The CDR3 DNA reads as TGTGCCAGCAGCCAAGAACAGGGGATGAACACTGAAGCTTTCTTT. This gives the protein CASSQEQGMNTEAFF.

This clone has a single count. This chain links TRBV5-1 with TRBJ2-5; 7 nucleotides line up with TRBD1. CDR1 and CDR2 (germline): SGHRS, YFSETQ. CDR3 length: 16 residues. Losses at the gene ends were 4 bases for V and 1 base for J; bases not matched to a gene: 10. The CDR3 sequence: CASSLTSTGLQETQYF. The CDR3 nucleotides read TGCGCCAGCAGCCTTACTTCGACAGGGCTCCAAGAGACCCAGTACTTC.

This CDR3 is CASSRSIHNEKLFF. DNA of the CDR3: TGTGCCAGCAGTCGTTCAATACATAATGAAAAACTGTTTTTT. This chain uses TRBV6-5 with TRBJ1-4; D call uncertain. The V and J ends lost 5 bases and 4 bases respectively, with 11 bases between them. CDR1 is MNHEY, CDR2 SVGAGI, per germline. The CDR3 is made up of 14 amino acids.

The chain links TRBV5-1 to TRBJ2-7, with 9 nucleotides matching TRBD1. V was clipped by 5 bases and J by 0 bases; unmatched bases: 6. This CDR3 is built from 15 residues. In germline, CDR1 is SGHRS, CDR2 YFSETQ. CDR3 amino acids: CASRWGQGPSYEQYF. The DNA of the CDR3 is TGCGCCAGCAGATGGGGACAGGGCCCCTCCTACGAGCAGTACTTC.

The rearrangement uses TRBV2 and TRBJ1-3; D uncertain. Germline assignment: CDR1 SNHLY and CDR2 FYNNEI. Trimming took 1 base from V and 2 from J, leaving 6 bases between them. The CDR3 runs to 14 residues. DNA of the CDR3: TGTGCCAGCAGTGAAGGGGTGGCTGGAAACACCATATATTTT. Protein sequence: CASSEGVAGNTIYF.

The chain couples TRBV10-2 to TRBJ2-1; D is uncertain. This CDR3 region has 11 residues. In germline, CDR1 is WSHSY, CDR2 SAAADI. With 3 bases removed from V and 15 bases from J, the gap between germline ends came to 12 bases. The CDR3 DNA follows: TGCGCCAGCAGTGAACTTATCGGTCGGTTCTTC. This sequence encodes CASSELIGRFF.

The V call is TRBV29-1, the J call TRBJ1-4; 7 positions match TRBD1. Looked up from germline, CDR1 is SQVTM and CDR2 is ANQGSEA. The CDR3 has 12 residues. J gave up 4 bases and V 6 bases, and 2 bases lay outside the gene matches. In nucleotides, the CDR3 is TGCAGCGTAGGGGACAGTAATGAAAAACTGTTTTTT. This codes for CSVGDSNEKLFF.

This sequence joins TRBV5-1 and TRBJ2-7; D unresolved. V gave up 0 bases and J gave up 6 bases, with 19 bases separating them. Germline CDR1 SGHRS, CDR2 YFSETQ. This CDR3 contains 16 residues. The DNA for the CDR3 is TGCGCCAGCAGCTTGGGGGCGAGTTTGACCCCCTTCGAGCAGTACTTC. Protein: CASSLGASLTPFEQYF.

This chain links TRBV2 with TRBJ2-1; 9 positions agree with TRBD1. The V gene end was trimmed by 10 bases and the J gene end by 8 bases; junction bases not matched to a gene: 9. This CDR3 region has 13 residues. Looked up from germline, CDR1 is SNHLY and CDR2 is FYNNEI. The CDR3 DNA reads as TGTGCCAACACGCTGGGACAGGGCTATGAGCAGTTCTTC. It yields the protein CANTLGQGYEQFF.

The rearrangement uses TRBV30 and TRBJ2-2; no clear D gene. The CDR3 runs 13 residues. Germline values: CDR1 GTSNPN, CDR2 SVGIG (reference sequence). The ends were cut back, 2 bases at V and 1 base at J, with 5 bases in the middle. Written as DNA, the CDR3 is TGTGCCTGGAGTCGGCTGAACACCGGGGAGCTGTTTTTT. Translation gives CAWSRLNTGELFF.

This clone was detected only a few times. The chain couples TRBV6-5 to TRBJ1-2, with 9 bases that match TRBD1. J gave up 3 bases and V 0 bases, and 2 bases lay outside the gene matches. Germline V gene lookup returns CDR1 MNHEY and CDR2 SVGAGI. This CDR3 comprises 15 residues. The CDR3 loop reads CASSYSTGGDYGYTF. CDR3 DNA: TGTGCCAGCAGTTACTCTACAGGGGGCGACTATGGCTACACCTTC.

The chain is built from TRBV30 and TRBJ2-5, with D possibly being TRBD1 or TRBD2 (5 bases each). The CDR3 runs to 11 residues. The germline CDR1 and CDR2 sequences are GTSNPN and SVGIG (reference sequence). Trimming cost V 5 bases and J 4 bases, with 8 bases left between them. CDR3 protein: CAWGGLETQYF. Here the CDR3 DNA reads TGTGCCTGGGGGGGTTTAGAGACCCAGTACTTC.

The V and J genes are TRBV10-1 and TRBJ2-3; D is unresolved. The length of the CDR3 is 15 residues. The V end was cut by 6 bases, the J end by 1 base, with 14 bases between. Germline V CDR1 and CDR2: WNHNN, SYGVQD (reference sequence). The CDR3 loop is CASSDPRKGTDTQYF. CDR3 sequence (DNA): TGCGCCAGCAGCGATCCCCGGAAGGGCACAGATACGCAGTATTTT.

The chain couples TRBV3-1 (or the pseudogene TRBV3-2) to TRBJ2-4, with 8 bases matching TRBD2. Germline lookup yields CDR1 LGHDT and CDR2 YNNKEL (reference sequence). Unmatched junction bases numbered 4, after V lost 4 bases and J lost 11 bases. The CDR3 consists of 12 residues. CDR3 DNA: TGTGCCAGCAGCCCTCGGGAGGGTTTTCAGTACTTC. Protein sequence: CASSPREGFQYF.

The chain uses TRBV10-3 and TRBJ2-7; D possibly corresponds to TRBD1 (6 bases). V was trimmed by 3 bases and J by 5 bases, leaving 14 bases between them. The germline CDR1 and CDR2 sequences are ENHRY and SYGVKD. The CDR3 covers 14 residues. CDR3 sequence (DNA): TGTGCCATCAGTGATCCCCAGGGGTGGAACGAGCAGTACTTC. It translates to CAISDPQGWNEQYF.

This rearrangement joins TRBV5-6 to TRBJ2-1, with 12 bases identical to TRBD2. The CDR3 is made up of 17 amino acids. J gave up 0 bases and V 0 bases, and 1 base lay outside the gene matches. Germline loops: CDR1 SGHDT, CDR2 YYEEEE. CDR3 sequence: CASSLATSGSSYNEQFF. CDR3 bases: TGTGCCAGCAGCTTGGCGACTAGCGGGAGCTCCTACAATGAGCAGTTCTTC. The full variable domain, its missing parts supplied by reference TRBV5-6 and TRBJ2-1, is DAGVTQSPTHLIKTRGQQVTLRCSPKSGHDTVSWYQQALGQGPQFIFQYYEEEERQRGNFPDRFSGHQFPNYSSELNVNALLLGDSALYLCASSLATSGSSYNEQFFGPGTRLTVL.

The chain employs TRBV6-5 and TRBJ1-3, with D perhaps TRBD1 (6 bases). CDR1 and CDR2 from the germline V gene are MNHEY and SVGAGI. The CDR3 contains 16 residues. V was shortened by 2 bases and J by 0 bases, with 11 bases between the two germline ends. The chain's CDR3 is CASSYRQVISGNTIYF. For the CDR3, the DNA is TGTGCCAGCAGTTACAGACAGGTGATCTCTGGAAACACCATATATTTT.

The chain employs TRBV4-1 and TRBJ1-2; 7 bases are a match to TRBD1. The CDR3 runs to 14 residues. V lost 1 base, J lost 4 bases, and 3 bases stayed unmatched. Per germline, CDR1 MGHRA and CDR2 YSYEKL. The CDR3 DNA reads as TGCGCCAGCAGCCAAGGGGACAGCATCTATGGCTACACCTTC. Protein: CASSQGDSIYGYTF.